One and the same sample provided the 16 T cell receptor beta chains below, sequenced in a study of blood T cell repertoires in COVID-19. Sequencing used immunoSEQ multiplex PCR; TCRdb keeps in-frame clones, though not all of them. Altogether over 40,000 clones are present, about 90% being singletons, with the ten largest covering just under 6.5%. The sequenced sample was peripheral blood. These receptors came from a man in his 70s with active COVID-19.

Details on this clone: Relative to the germline gene, one junction end is altered; a read error may explain this. This rearrangement joins TRBV24-1 to TRBJ2-3, with 7 bases matching TRBD1. The CDR3 extends over 14 amino acids. In germline, CDR1 is KGHDR, CDR2 SFDVKD. Written as DNA, the CDR3 is TGTGCCACCGGTGACAGGGTAACCACAGATACGCAGTATTTT. This encodes CATGDRVTTDTQYF.

The rearrangement links TRBV28 to TRBJ1-6, with a possible D match to TRBD1 (5 bases). V lost 6 bases, J lost 2 bases, and 20 bases lay in between. Per germline, CDR1 MDHEN and CDR2 SYDVKM. This CDR3 comprises 18 residues. This CDR3 is CASREVGGTVPYNSPLHF. The CDR3 DNA reads as TGTGCCAGCAGGGAGGTGGGGGGAACAGTCCCCTATAATTCACCCCTCCACTTT.

This clone was recorded once. The chain has TRBV4-3 and TRBJ2-3; the D gene is possibly TRBD1 (5 bases). CDR3 length: 14 amino acids. Germline CDR1 and CDR2: LGHNA and YSLEER. V gave up 0 bases and J gave up 4 bases, with 8 bases separating them. CDR3 coding DNA: TGCGCCAGCAGCCAAGAGTGGGGCGCAGATACGCAGTATTTT. This gives the protein CASSQEWGADTQYF.

V gene TRBV7-3 combines with J gene TRBJ2-2; possibly TRBD1 for D (6 bases). CDR1 and CDR2 from the germline V gene are SGHTA and FQGTGA. The CDR3 loop spans 15 amino acids. The ends were cut back, 3 bases at V and 6 bases at J, with 14 bases in the middle. As DNA, the CDR3 is TGTGCCAGCAGCTTCTCCAGGGGCCCCTCCGGGGAGCTGTTTTTT. This translates into CASSFSRGPSGELFF.

This clone was seen a single time. The rearrangement joins TRBV5-1 to TRBJ1-2; tentative D call: TRBD1 (5 bases). CDR1 is SGHRS, CDR2 YFSETQ, per germline. The CDR3 contains 14 residues. V was shortened by 5 bases and J by 0 bases, with 11 bases between the two germline ends. CDR3 bases: TGCGCCAGCAGGGACGGGGGTTCTAACTATGGCTACACCTTC. Translating gives CASRDGGSNYGYTF.

V and J are TRBV5-5 and TRBJ2-1; 7 nucleotides agree with TRBD2. CDR3 length: 15 amino acids. V lost 0 bases to trimming and J lost 7 bases; unmatched junction nucleotides: 7. Germline values: CDR1 SGHKS, CDR2 YYEKEE (reference sequence). CDR3 in amino acids: CASSLVSAGTNEQFF. As DNA, the CDR3 is TGTGCCAGCAGCTTGGTATCAGCGGGGACTAATGAGCAGTTCTTC.

This chain connects TRBV4-1 to TRBJ2-7; TRBD1 agrees at 10 bases. The CDR3 consists of 15 residues. The germline gives CDR1 MGHRA, CDR2 YSYEKL. V dropped 2 bases and J dropped 5; count of bases not matched to a gene: 6. As DNA, the CDR3 is TGCGCCAGCAGCCAACCGGGACAGGGGATTCACGAGCAGTACTTC. Translated: CASSQPGQGIHEQYF.

This sequence joins TRBV29-1 and TRBJ2-5; D might be TRBD2 (5 bases). This CDR3 is 12 amino acids long. Germline CDR1 is SQVTM and CDR2 is ANQGSEA. V dropped 6 bases and J dropped 7 bases, with 15 bases sitting between them. The CDR3, as DNA: TGCAGCGTCGGAGGACTGGCGGCGACCCAGTACTTC. This translates into CSVGGLAATQYF.

The V call is TRBV10-1, the J call TRBJ2-2; D possibly corresponds to TRBD2 (5 bases). This CDR3 has 13 amino acids. From germline, CDR1 is WNHNN and CDR2 SYGVQD (reference sequence). Trimming removed 0 bases from V and 8 bases from J, with 7 bases in between. The CDR3 loop is CASSESPGGELFF. The CDR3 DNA reads as TGCGCCAGCAGTGAGTCGCCGGGGGGGGAGCTGTTTTTT.

J is TRBJ2-3 and V is TRBV3-1 (or the pseudogene TRBV3-2); D is unclear. V lost 1 base and J lost 8, with 13 bases in between. The CDR3 length is 14 residues. Germline V gives CDR1 LGHDT, CDR2 YNNKEL (reference sequence). The chain's CDR3 is CASSQAVRPGTQYF. CDR3 nucleotide sequence: TGTGCCAGCAGCCAAGCTGTCAGGCCAGGTACGCAGTATTTT.

The chain combines TRBV4-1 with TRBJ1-4, with 8 bases identical to TRBD1. CDR1 and CDR2 (germline): MGHRA, YSYEKL. The CDR3 is 15 residues long. J was trimmed by 7 bases and V by 4 bases; bases with no gene match: 8. CDR3 in amino acids: CASSLQGDLPEKLFF. The CDR3 DNA reads TGCGCCAGCAGCCTACAGGGGGATCTTCCTGAAAAACTGTTTTTT.

This clone was recorded a few times. The V gene is TRBV3-1 (or the pseudogene TRBV3-2), the J gene TRBJ2-7; 9 nucleotides line up with TRBD1. The CDR3 length is 13 residues. Germline CDR1 reads LGHDT; CDR2 reads YNNKEL (reference sequence). After removal of 1 base from V and 10 bases from J, the junction contained 5 bases not matched to a gene. DNA for the CDR3: TGTGCCAGCAGCCAAGTGACAGGGGGGGAACAGTACTTC. It specifies CASSQVTGGEQYF.

V and J are TRBV7-9 and TRBJ1-6, with D possibly being TRBD1 (5 bases). The CDR3 spans 14 residues. Deletions cut 4 bases from V and 7 bases from J, with 11 bases between. Per the germline V gene, CDR1 is SEHNR and CDR2 is FQNEAQ (reference sequence). The CDR3 spells CASSSPTVNSPLHF. CDR3 DNA sequence: TGTGCCAGCAGCTCCCCGACAGTAAATTCACCCCTCCACTTT.

The chain couples TRBV9 to TRBJ2-5; 10 positions match TRBD2. The CDR3 contains 18 residues. Germline CDR1 is SGDLS and CDR2 is YYNGEE. Trimming cost V 0 bases and J 0 bases; bases outside gene matches: 8. The CDR3 DNA reads as TGTGCCAGCAGCGTAGCGTCTAGCGGGGGATCCCACCAAGAGACCCAGTACTTC. Its protein product is CASSVASSGGSHQETQYF.

This sequence joins TRBV11-2 and TRBJ2-1; 9 bases map to TRBD2. CDR1 is SGHAT and CDR2 is FQNNGV in the germline V gene. Unmatched junction bases numbered 4, after V lost 2 bases and J lost 5 bases. The CDR3 has 15 residues. CDR3 region: CASSLTRGGHNEQFF. Here the CDR3 DNA reads TGTGCCAGCAGCTTAACGCGGGGGGGCCACAATGAGCAGTTCTTC.

The rearrangement joins TRBV5-1 to TRBJ2-5, with 12 positions matching TRBD2. After removal of 4 bases from V and 4 bases from J, the junction contained 14 bases not matched to a gene. The CDR3 extends over 18 amino acids. Germline CDR1 SGHRS, CDR2 YFSETQ. The CDR3: CASSIGLAGPDFGETQYF. CDR3 coding DNA: TGCGCCAGCAGCATCGGACTAGCGGGGCCAGACTTTGGAGAGACCCAGTACTTC. Full variable domain (missing parts from reference TRBV5-1 and TRBJ2-5): KAGVTQTPRYLIKTRGQQVTLSCSPISGHRSVSWYQQTPGQGLQFLFEYFSETQRNKGNFPGRFSGRQFSNSRSEMNVSTLELGDSALYLCASSIGLAGPDFGETQYFGPGTRLLVL.